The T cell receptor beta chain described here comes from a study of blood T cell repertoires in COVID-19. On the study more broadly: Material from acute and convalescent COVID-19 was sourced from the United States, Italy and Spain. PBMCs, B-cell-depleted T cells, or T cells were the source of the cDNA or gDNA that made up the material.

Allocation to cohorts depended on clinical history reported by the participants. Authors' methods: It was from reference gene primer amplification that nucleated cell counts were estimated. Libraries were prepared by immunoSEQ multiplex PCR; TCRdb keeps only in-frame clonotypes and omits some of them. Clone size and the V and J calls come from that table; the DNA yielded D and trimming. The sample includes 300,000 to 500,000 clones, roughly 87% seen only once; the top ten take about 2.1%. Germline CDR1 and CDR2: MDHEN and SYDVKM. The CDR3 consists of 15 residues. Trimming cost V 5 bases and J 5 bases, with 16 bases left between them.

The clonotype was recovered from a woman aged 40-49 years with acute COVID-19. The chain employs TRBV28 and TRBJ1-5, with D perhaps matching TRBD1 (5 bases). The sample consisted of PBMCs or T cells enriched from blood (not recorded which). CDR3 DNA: TGTGCCAGCAGTACCTTGGACAAACTTCATCAGCCCCAGCATTTT. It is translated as CASSTLDKLHQPQHF.